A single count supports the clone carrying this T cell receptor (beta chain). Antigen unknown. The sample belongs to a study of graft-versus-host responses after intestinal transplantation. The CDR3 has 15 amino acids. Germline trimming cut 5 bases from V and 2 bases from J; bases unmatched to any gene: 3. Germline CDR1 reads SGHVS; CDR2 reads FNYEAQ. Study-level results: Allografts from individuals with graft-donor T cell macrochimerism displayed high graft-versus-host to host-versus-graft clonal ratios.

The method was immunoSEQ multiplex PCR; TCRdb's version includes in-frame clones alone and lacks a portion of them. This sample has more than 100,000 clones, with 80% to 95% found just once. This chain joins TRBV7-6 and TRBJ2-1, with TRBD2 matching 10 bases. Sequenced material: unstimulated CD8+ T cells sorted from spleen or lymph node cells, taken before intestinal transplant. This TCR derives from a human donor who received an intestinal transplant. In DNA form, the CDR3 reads TGTGCCAGCAGCCACAGCGGGGGGGCCTACAATGAGCAGTTCTTC. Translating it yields CASSHSGGAYNEQFF.